Each of the 30 T cell receptor beta chains below was sequenced from the same sample in a study of shared clonotypes between healthy human individuals. Profiling relied on immunoSEQ multiplex PCR, and the TCRdb table lists in-frame clones only, not all of them. In the table there are over 1.4 million clones, roughly 96% of which are singletons. Sequencing was carried out using naive CD4+ T cells sorted from blood. Subset here: CD45RA+ positively selected. The source is a young man in good health.

The gene calls are TRBV7-9 and TRBJ2-7; D is ambiguous. The CDR3 is 11 residues long. The V gene lost 2 bases and the J gene lost 6 bases, with 5 bases spanning the gap. Germline lookup yields CDR1 SEHNR and CDR2 FQNEAQ (reference sequence). DNA of the CDR3: TGTGCCAGCAGCTTAACGGCCGAGCAGTACTTC. This sequence encodes CASSLTAEQYF.

The chain carries TRBV9 and TRBJ2-1, with TRBD2 identical over 7 bases. Germline CDR1 is SGDLS and CDR2 is YYNGEE. Losses at the gene ends were 0 bases for V and 0 bases for J; bases not matched to a gene: 3. CDR3 length equals 16 residues. Written as DNA, the CDR3 is TGTGCCAGCAGCGTAGTCGGGACTACCTCCTACAATGAGCAGTTCTTC. It codes for CASSVVGTTSYNEQFF.

DNA of the CDR3: TGTGCCATCAGTGAGTCGGGGCGGGAGGGGACCTACAATGAGCAGTTCTTC. It encodes CAISESGREGTYNEQFF. This chain joins TRBV10-3 and TRBJ2-1, with 9 bases matching TRBD2. The length of the CDR3 is 17 residues. V was clipped by 0 bases and J by 2 bases; unmatched bases: 5. The germline CDR1 and CDR2 sequences are ENHRY and SYGVKD.

The chain is built from TRBV29-1 and TRBJ2-5, with TRBD1 identical over 9 bases. The germline V gene encodes CDR1 SQVTM and CDR2 ANQGSEA. V lost 7 bases, J lost 5 bases, and 5 bases stayed unmatched. The CDR3 runs to 12 residues. CDR3 residues: CSGTGVLETQYF. The CDR3 DNA reads TGCAGCGGGACAGGGGTGTTGGAGACCCAGTACTTC. Full variable domain (remainder filled in from reference TRBV29-1 and TRBJ2-5): SAVISQKPSRDICQRGTSLTIQCQVDSQVTMMFWYRQQPGQSLTLIATANQGSEATYESGFVIDKFPISRPNLTFSTLTVSNMSPEDSSIYLCSGTGVLETQYFGPGTRLLVL.

The sample holds one count of this clone. The chain joins TRBV29-1 to TRBJ2-3; the D call may be TRBD1 or TRBD2 (5 bases each). V was trimmed by 1 base and J by 3 bases, leaving 17 bases between them. The CDR3 contains 16 residues. Germline loops: CDR1 SQVTM, CDR2 ANQGSEA. CDR3 nucleotide sequence: TGCAGCGTTGAAGCGAGGGCAGGGTGGTATACAGATACGCAGTATTTT. Translated: CSVEARAGWYTDTQYF.

The chain recombines TRBV7-9 with TRBJ2-4, with D perhaps matching TRBD1 (6 bases). This CDR3 is built from 12 residues. V lost 4 bases to trimming and J lost 12 bases, with 13 bases between them. The germline V gene encodes CDR1 SEHNR and CDR2 FQNEAQ (reference sequence). The CDR3 sequence is CASSSNTGHQYF. In nucleotides, the CDR3 is TGTGCCAGCAGCTCAAACACAGGGCATCAGTACTTC. Full variable domain (outside the CDR3, taken from reference TRBV7-9 and TRBJ2-4): DTGVSQNPRHKITKRGQNVTFRCDPISEHNRLYWYRQTLGQGPEFLTYFQNEAQLEKSRLLSDRFSAERPKGSFSTLEIQRTEQGDSAMYLCASSSNTGHQYFGAGTRLSVL.

CDR3 sequence reads: CASSIEGLAKNIQYF. Here the CDR3 DNA reads TGTGCCAGCAGCATAGAGGGACTGGCCAAAAACATTCAGTACTTC. V is TRBV21-1 and J is TRBJ2-4; TRBD2 was called by the table and not checked on the DNA. TRBV21-1 has pseudogene status. This CDR3 region has 15 residues.

This chain connects TRBV12-5 to TRBJ2-1; 13 bases fit TRBD2. The CDR3 contains 17 residues. Per germline, CDR1 LGHNT and CDR2 FRNRAP. V lost 0 bases and J lost 6; bases outside the gene matches: 5. The CDR3 DNA reads TGTGCTAGTGGTTTGGTACCGGGACTAGCGGGATTCAATGAGCAGTTCTTC. Its translation is CASGLVPGLAGFNEQFF.

The chain couples TRBV28 to TRBJ1-4, with 8 nucleotides matching TRBD1. The CDR3 has 14 amino acids. Per germline, CDR1 MDHEN and CDR2 SYDVKM. V gave up 5 bases and J gave up 6 bases; unmatched junction bases: 5. CDR3 loop: CASSVGQAYEKLFF. The CDR3 region has the DNA TGTGCCAGCAGTGTGGGACAGGCATATGAAAAACTGTTTTTT. The full variable domain, its missing parts supplied by reference TRBV28 and TRBJ1-4, is DVKVTQSSRYLVKRTGEKVFLECVQDMDHENMFWYRQDPGLGLRLIYFSYDVKMKEKGDIPEGYSVSREKKERFSLILESASTNQTSMYLCASSVGQAYEKLFFGSGTQLSVL.

The rearrangement joins TRBV9 to TRBJ2-2; D perhaps matches TRBD2 (5 bases). The CDR3 consists of 13 residues. The ends were cut back, 1 base at V and 6 bases at J, with 7 bases in the middle. Germline values: CDR1 SGDLS, CDR2 YYNGEE. In DNA, the CDR3 is TGTGCCAGCAGCGTATTGGGAGCCGGGGAGCTGTTTTTT. Translation: CASSVLGAGELFF. The full variable domain, its missing parts supplied by reference TRBV9 and TRBJ2-2, is DSGVTQTPKHLITATGQRVTLRCSPRSGDLSVYWYQQSLDQGLQFLIQYYNGEERAKGNILERFSAQQFPDLHSELNLSSLELGDSALYFCASSVLGAGELFFGEGSRLTVL.

The chain has TRBV7-8 and TRBJ2-1; 8 positions match TRBD1. Germline V gene sequence: CDR1 SGHVS, CDR2 FQNEAQ. This CDR3 comprises 15 residues. The ends lost 5 bases at V and 1 base at J; junction bases unmatched: 4. The CDR3 loop is CASSQGAASYNEQFF. In DNA, the CDR3 is TGTGCCAGCAGCCAGGGGGCCGCGTCCTACAATGAGCAGTTCTTC.

This rearrangement joins TRBV2 to TRBJ1-5; possible D gene TRBD1, 6 bases. This CDR3 spans 14 amino acids. The ends were cut back, 6 bases at V and 0 bases at J, with 9 bases in the middle. CDR1 and CDR2 from the germline V gene are SNHLY and FYNNEI. CDR3: CASRARGSNQPQHF. In DNA form, the CDR3 reads TGTGCCAGCAGGGCCAGGGGTAGCAATCAGCCCCAGCATTTT. The complete variable domain, with remaining parts taken from reference TRBV2 and TRBJ1-5, reads EPEVTQTPSHQVTQMGQEVILRCVPISNHLYFYWYRQILGQKVEFLVSFYNNEISEKSEIFDDQFSVERPDGSNFTLKIRSTKLEDSAMYFCASRARGSNQPQHFGDGTRLSIL.

Only one count was recorded for this clone. The V call is TRBV19, the J call TRBJ2-1, with 10 nucleotides matching TRBD2. The CDR3 totals 17 residues. In germline, CDR1 is LNHDA, CDR2 SQIVND (reference sequence). The ends lost 10 bases at V and 2 bases at J; junction bases unmatched: 14. The CDR3 DNA reads TGTGCCACCAACCTTAGACTAGCGGGTCACCCCTACAATGAGCAGTTCTTC. It is translated as CATNLRLAGHPYNEQFF.

The rearrangement links TRBV7-2 to TRBJ1-3; the match to TRBD1 covers 7 bases. The V and J ends lost 11 bases and 3 bases, in that order; junction bases with no gene match: 10. The CDR3 extends over 14 amino acids. The germline gives CDR1 SGHTA, CDR2 FQGNSA. Written as DNA, the CDR3 is TGTGCCTGCGATTCGACAGGGTATGGAAACACCATATATTTT. Protein sequence: CACDSTGYGNTIYF.

The chain has TRBV2 and TRBJ2-3, with 14 bases identical to TRBD2. CDR1 is SNHLY, CDR2 FYNNEI, per germline. The CDR3 is 15 residues long. J lost 4 bases, V lost 8 bases, and 5 bases had no gene match. CDR3 protein: CASSGTSGSPDTQYF. CDR3 DNA: TGTGCCAGCTCCGGGACTAGCGGGAGCCCAGATACGCAGTATTTT. The complete variable domain, with remaining parts taken from reference TRBV2 and TRBJ2-3, reads EPEVTQTPSHQVTQMGQEVILRCVPISNHLYFYWYRQILGQKVEFLVSFYNNEISEKSEIFDDQFSVERPDGSNFTLKIRSTKLEDSAMYFCASSGTSGSPDTQYFGPGTRLTVL.

V is TRBV29-1 and J is TRBJ1-5; unclear D gene. V lost 4 bases to trimming and J lost 0 bases, with 7 bases between them. The CDR3 extends over 13 amino acids. Germline V gene lookup returns CDR1 SQVTM and CDR2 ANQGSEA. As DNA, the CDR3 is TGCAGCGTTGGGGTATCTAGCAATCAGCCCCAGCATTTT. Protein: CSVGVSSNQPQHF.

The J gene is TRBJ1-5, the V gene TRBV18, with 10 bases that match TRBD1. There are 16 residues in the CDR3. CDR1 is KGHSH, CDR2 LQKENI, per germline. Losses at the gene ends were 3 bases for V and 0 bases for J; bases not matched to a gene: 2. For the CDR3, the DNA is TGTGCCAGCTCACCCGGGACAGGGGTTAGCAATCAGCCCCAGCATTTT. This encodes CASSPGTGVSNQPQHF.

J is TRBJ2-1 and V is TRBV7-3; possibly TRBD1 or TRBD2 for D (5 bases each). CDR1 is SGHTA, CDR2 FQGTGA, per germline. This CDR3 has 15 amino acids. V was clipped by 2 bases and J by 3 bases, with 11 bases between them. CDR3 in amino acids: CASSLARGDYNEQFF. Written as DNA, the CDR3 is TGTGCCAGCAGCTTAGCGAGGGGCGACTACAATGAGCAGTTCTTC.

This sequence joins TRBV18 and TRBJ1-4, with no clear D. Between the trimmed V and J ends, which lost 3 bases and 4 bases, there was a span of 9 bases. Germline V lookup: CDR1 KGHSH, CDR2 LQKENI. The CDR3 spans 14 residues. CDR3 region: CASSPLLSNEKLFF. CDR3 DNA: TGTGCCAGCTCACCCCTTCTAAGTAATGAAAAACTGTTTTTT.

Remarks on this clone: Other nucleotide sequences from this sample produce the same CDR3. The rearrangement joins TRBV18 to TRBJ1-1; perhaps TRBD1 as D (6 bases). Germline V gene data show CDR1 as KGHSH and CDR2 as LQKENI. Trimming stripped 5 bases from V and 5 bases from J, with 18 bases between. This CDR3 has 15 residues. The CDR3 is CASSSGQGKLTEAFF. In nucleotides, the CDR3 is TGTGCCAGCTCATCGGGGCAGGGGAAACTGACTGAAGCTTTCTTT.

The chain is built from TRBV5-4 and TRBJ2-2; TRBD2 matches at 8 bases. The CDR3 is 19 residues long. From germline, CDR1 is SGHNT and CDR2 YYREEE (reference sequence). Trimming removed 0 bases from V and 0 bases from J; junction bases left unmatched: 10. The CDR3 is CASSLGIGPGLANTGELFF. In DNA, the CDR3 is TGTGCCAGCAGCTTGGGGATAGGACCGGGACTAGCGAACACCGGGGAGCTGTTTTTT.

V and J are TRBV15 and TRBJ2-1, with 8 positions matching TRBD1. This CDR3 contains 15 residues. After removal of 4 bases from V and 3 bases from J, the junction contained 5 bases not matched to a gene. Germline CDR1 reads LNHNV; CDR2 reads YYDKDF (reference sequence). The chain's CDR3 is CATSTDRGYYNEQFF. Here the CDR3 DNA reads TGTGCCACCAGCACCGACAGGGGATACTACAATGAGCAGTTCTTC.

Turning to this clone: Other DNA sequences from this sample encode an identical CDR3 as well. This sequence joins TRBV20-1 and TRBJ2-7, with TRBD1 identical over 7 bases. The CDR3 extends over 11 amino acids. The germline gives CDR1 DFQATT, CDR2 SNEGSKA (reference sequence). The J segment lost 2 bases and the V segment lost 6 bases, leaving 1 base of the junction unmatched. DNA for the CDR3: TGCAGTGCGGGGACAGCCTACGAGCAGTACTTC. Its translation is CSAGTAYEQYF.

V and J are TRBV5-1 and TRBJ2-7, with 7 positions matching TRBD1. Germline V gene lookup returns CDR1 SGHRS and CDR2 YFSETQ. The CDR3 is 14 amino acids. Unmatched junction bases numbered 8, after V lost 2 bases and J lost 6 bases. CDR3 coding DNA: TGCGCCAGCAGCTTCAGACAGGGCTTTGTCGAGCAGTACTTC. Its protein product is CASSFRQGFVEQYF.

The chain couples TRBV6-5 to TRBJ2-7; D not certain. The CDR3 length is 14 residues. Trimming shortened V by 2 bases and J by 2 bases, and 10 bases separated the two germline ends. Looked up from germline, CDR1 is MNHEY and CDR2 is SVGAGI. CDR3 sequence: CASSYVALAYEQYF. The CDR3 DNA is TGTGCCAGCAGTTACGTGGCATTGGCCTACGAGCAGTACTTC.

This chain connects TRBV10-1 to TRBJ1-2; 10 bases line up with TRBD1. CDR3 length: 13 residues. Germline V CDR1 and CDR2: WNHNN, SYGVQD (reference sequence). After removal of 9 bases from V and 6 bases from J, the junction contained 7 bases not matched to a gene. CDR3: CARPGQGIHGYTF. In DNA, the CDR3 is TGCGCCAGGCCGGGACAGGGGATTCATGGCTACACCTTC.

This clone has just one count. V is TRBV21-1 and J is TRBJ2-7; TRBD1, the table's D call, lacks a check against the DNA. TRBV21-1 is given as a pseudogene. This CDR3 is 16 amino acids long. The chain's CDR3 is CASSKGRQGGTYEQYF. CDR3 DNA: TGTGCCAGCAGCAAAGGAAGACAGGGGGGCACCTACGAGCAGTACTTC.

V usage is TRBV6-5 and J usage is TRBJ2-7, with D hard to call. The germline CDR1 and CDR2 sequences are MNHEY and SVGAGI. The germline V and J ends were trimmed by 5 bases and 0 bases, with 8 bases remaining between them. The CDR3 has 13 residues. The CDR3 spells CASSRHSSYEQYF. CDR3 DNA sequence: TGTGCCAGCAGTCGGCATAGCTCCTACGAGCAGTACTTC.

CDR3 sequence: CASSAQETQYF. In nucleotides, the CDR3 is TGTGCCAGCAGTGCGCAAGAGACCCAGTACTTC. The chain combines TRBV6-1 with TRBJ2-5, with no clear D. With 4 bases removed from V and 2 bases from J, the gap between germline ends came to 2 bases. There are 11 residues in the CDR3. CDR1 is MNHNS and CDR2 is SASEGT in the germline V gene.

The chain links TRBV20-1 to TRBJ2-7; maybe TRBD2 (5 bases). The ends were cut back, 8 bases at V and 5 bases at J, with 10 bases in the middle. CDR3 length: 10 residues. CDR1 is DFQATT and CDR2 is SNEGSKA in the germline V gene (reference sequence). The CDR3 nucleotides are TGCAGTCCACTAGGAAACGAGCAGTACTTC. Translation: CSPLGNEQYF.